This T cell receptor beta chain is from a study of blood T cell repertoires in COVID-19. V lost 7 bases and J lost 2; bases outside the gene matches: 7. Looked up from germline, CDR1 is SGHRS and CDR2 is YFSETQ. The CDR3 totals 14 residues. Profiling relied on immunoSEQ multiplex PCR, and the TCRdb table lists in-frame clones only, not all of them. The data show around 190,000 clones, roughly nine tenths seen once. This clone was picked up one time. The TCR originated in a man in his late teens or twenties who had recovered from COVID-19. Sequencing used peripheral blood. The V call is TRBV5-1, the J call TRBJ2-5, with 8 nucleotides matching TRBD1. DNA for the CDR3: TGCGCCAGCGGGACAGGTTTCGGGCAAGAGACCCAGTACTTC. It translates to CASGTGFGQETQYF.